This T cell receptor beta chain was retrieved from a study of T cell changes during pregnancy in multiple sclerosis. Profiled with immunoSEQ multiplex PCR; TCRdb holds only in-frame clones, not every one. Altogether about 100,000 clones are present, roughly nine tenths being singletons, with the ten largest covering under 1.5%. Material: peripheral blood, obtained in the second trimester of pregnancy. This clonotype originated in a female donor with multiple sclerosis, enrolled in a pregnancy study.

CDR3 nucleotide sequence: TGTGCCACCAGCAGAGAGTATTCAGGGGCTATCACAGATACGCAGTATTTT. Amino acids: CATSREYSGAITDTQYF. This chain connects TRBV15 to TRBJ2-3; D is possibly TRBD1 (6 bases). Trimming took 0 bases from V and 2 from J, leaving 15 bases between them. The germline gives CDR1 LNHNV, CDR2 YYDKDF (reference sequence). The CDR3 consists of 17 residues.